This T cell receptor beta chain derives from a study of CD8 T cells in ankylosing spondylitis. Notes on the study in general: Reactive arthritis synovial fluid and blood previously showed some of these motif variants. Reportedly, disease-linked clones are significantly enriched in ankylosing spondylitis patients' matched synovial fluid. Ankylosing spondylitis blood appeared to be characterized by a TCR beta motif of several highly homologous variants.

Quantitative 5'-RACE was performed with molecular barcodes, and it yielded the TCR beta libraries. TCRdb re-called the 5' RACE reads through MiXCR, storing one row per CDR3 protein. In the table there are about 360,000 distinct CDR3 sequences, about 14% of which are singletons. This clonotype was seen a few times. Its antigen is not known. Sample: blood, either unsorted or a sorted T cell fraction (not recorded which). This clonotype was obtained from a male donor with ankylosing spondylitis or in good health (not recorded which).

CDR3 coding DNA: TGTGCCAGCAGCTTAGATGTGAGCTCCTACAATGAGCAGTTCTTC. Its translation is CASSLDVSSYNEQFF. The chain uses TRBV11-2 and TRBJ2-1; no clear D. Germline CDR1 is SGHAT and CDR2 is FQNNGV. The CDR3 is 15 residues long. With 0 bases removed from V and 0 bases from J, the gap between germline ends came to 6 bases.